This T cell receptor (beta chain) stems from a study of blood T cells in healthy people across ages. Looking at the study overall: Every two T cells gave about one barcoded beta molecule via template switching.

Donor samples were obtained from healthy Caucasian individuals from Russia, aged about 6 to 100. This CDR3 region has 13 residues. The germline V and J ends were trimmed by 1 base and 8 bases, with 11 bases remaining between them. CDR1 and CDR2 from the germline V gene are SGHDN and FVKESK. A sample-barcoded 5' primer and a J-beta primer mix were used in a second PCR of roughly 7 to 12 cycles. TCRdb recomputed calls from the 5' RACE reads with MiXCR, one row per CDR3 protein. The sample has approximately 690,000 distinct CDR3 sequences, under 70% seen once. This clonotype has only one observation. Sequences were obtained from blood. The chain uses TRBV14 and TRBJ1-1, with no clear D. This sequence was found in a man in his 60s in good health. The CDR3: CASSQAGRREAFF. As DNA, the CDR3 is TGTGCCAGCAGCCAAGCCGGACGCCGGGAAGCTTTCTTT.